This T cell receptor (beta chain) was recorded in a study of blood T cell repertoires in COVID-19. As originally analysed: For nucleated cells, counts were estimated from reference gene primer amplification. Sequencing was performed with immunoSEQ multiplex PCR; in TCRdb, only in-frame clones are kept and a portion is missing. V, J and clone size reflect that table, while D and trimming were determined from the DNA. The sample has fewer than 250,000 clones, approximately 80% seen once. The receptor's source is a woman over 75 with acute or convalescent COVID-19. The sequenced sample was peripheral blood.

In DNA, the CDR3 is TGTGCCAGTAGTTGGAAAACCGGGACAGGCTACGAGCAGTACTTC. The encoded protein is CASSWKTGTGYEQYF. The V call is TRBV19, the J call TRBJ2-7; 8 bases map to TRBD1. The CDR3 contains 15 residues. Germline-derived CDR1 and CDR2 are LNHDA and SQIVND (reference sequence). Trimming took 5 bases from V and 3 from J; bases not matched to a gene: 9. The full variable domain, with the rest looked up from reference TRBV19 and TRBJ2-7, is DGGITQSPKYLFRKEGQNVTLSCEQNLNHDAMYWYRQDPGQGLRLIYYSQIVNDFQKGDIAEGYSVSREKKESFPLTVTSAQKNPTAFYLCASSWKTGTGYEQYFGPGTRLTVT.